The present T cell receptor (beta chain) was sequenced within a study of response to subunit inactivated influenza vaccine (dated by TCRdb to the late 2010s). The study in broad terms: Deep quantitative T cell receptor repertoire profiling was used in the study to track responses to a trivalent subunit inactivated influenza vaccine. On the study overall, not on this receptor specifically: According to the authors, only a limited number of new T cells may be recruited by each seasonal influenza vaccination.

With regard to this clonotype: This clone's antigen is unknown. This may be a read error: a much more frequent sequence differs by one nucleotide.

The method behind the library was RT-PCR. TCRdb names Illumina HiSeq 2500 as the instrument used. TCRdb passed the public sequencing reads through fastp at Q25 and MiXCR, retaining productive beta sequences. Identical CDR3 proteins give one entry, which carries the most common genes and DNA. This sample has around 530,000 distinct CDR3 sequences in its table, and approximately 10% of those were observed once. The biggest ten clones account for roughly a tenth of the sample. V lost 1 base and J lost 2 bases; the stretch between them is 10 bases long. According to the germline V gene, CDR1 reads SGHRS and CDR2 reads YFSETQ. From cysteine to phenylalanine, the CDR3 is 14 amino acids long. Only the CDR3 part of the read is kept: 42 bases, read in frame from the first base.

The sample here was PBMCs from blood, taken on the day of vaccination. The TCR was taken from a man aged 45-65 years who received an inactivated influenza vaccine. Donor details come from another sample of the same person, matched by shared clones. The chain joins TRBV5-1 to TRBJ2-7, with the D gene uncertain. DNA sequence: TGCGCCAGCAGCTTGCATTGGGCTACCTACGAGCAGTACTTC. Translated, this is CASSLHWATYEQYF.